Below are 5 T cell receptor beta chains sequenced from a single sample in a study of shared clonotypes between healthy human individuals. Repertoires were generated with immunoSEQ multiplex PCR, while TCRdb's copy carries only in-frame clones and drops some. The data contain about 2.4 million clones, approximately 93% of them singletons. Sample: naive CD4+ T cells from PBMCs. Noted subset: CD45RA+ positively selected. The source is a man younger than 30 in good health. Some clones in this sample may be carry-over from other donors' samples.

This clone was observed a handful of times. The chain couples TRBV30 to TRBJ1-1; D is ambiguous. This CDR3 spans 11 amino acids. Trimming took 0 bases from V and 12 from J, leaving 11 bases between them. The germline CDR1 and CDR2 sequences are GTSNPN and SVGIG (reference sequence). DNA for the CDR3: TGTGCCTGGAGTGTACCAGGAAGGACTTTCTTT. Translation gives CAWSVPGRTFF.

This clone was detected once. The chain recombines TRBV7-9 with TRBJ2-1; possibly TRBD2 for D (5 bases). Germline-derived CDR1 and CDR2 are SEHNR and FQNEAQ (reference sequence). The V gene lost 7 bases and the J gene lost 7 bases, with 14 bases spanning the gap. CDR3 size: 13 residues. The CDR3 reads CASTRGSGNEQFF. The CDR3 DNA sequence: TGTGCCAGCACACGAGGTTCGGGGAATGAGCAGTTCTTC. The variable domain in full, completed from reference TRBV7-9 and TRBJ2-1, reads DTGVSQNPRHKITKRGQNVTFRCDPISEHNRLYWYRQTLGQGPEFLTYFQNEAQLEKSRLLSDRFSAERPKGSFSTLEIQRTEQGDSAMYLCASTRGSGNEQFFGPGTRLTVL.

This rearrangement joins TRBV9 to TRBJ2-4, with 8 bases fitting TRBD1. CDR3 length: 17 residues. From germline, CDR1 is SGDLS and CDR2 YYNGEE. With V trimmed by 0 bases and J by 3 bases, 8 bases remained unmatched. CDR3 sequence: CASSVDGQGIGKNIQYF. The CDR3 nucleotides read TGTGCCAGCAGCGTAGATGGACAGGGCATTGGCAAAAACATTCAGTACTTC.

The V call is TRBV6-9, the J call TRBJ2-4; a weak D match, TRBD1 (6 bases). The CDR3 runs to 14 residues. Trimming stripped 4 bases from V and 6 bases from J, with 13 bases between. The V gene's germline CDR1 is MNHGY and CDR2 SVAAGI. Here the CDR3 DNA reads TGTGCCAGCAGTTCCCCCTTGACAGGAAACATTCAGTACTTC. This encodes CASSSPLTGNIQYF.

This clone was counted once. The chain carries TRBV5-1 and TRBJ2-2, with 10 nucleotides matching TRBD2. V trimming: 0 bases; J trimming: 5 bases; junction bases outside the gene matches: 7. Germline V gene data show CDR1 as SGHRS and CDR2 as YFSETQ. This CDR3 has 17 amino acids. The CDR3 nucleotides read TGCGCCAGCAGCTTGGAGCCAGCGGGAGGGCCAACCGGGGAGCTGTTTTTT. As protein: CASSLEPAGGPTGELFF.